What follows describes a single T cell receptor beta chain. Germline CDR1 and CDR2: SGHDN and FVKESK. CDR3 size: 13 residues. V shed 3 bases and J shed 4 bases, with 9 bases lying between them. Original handling: Counts of nucleated cells, estimated from reference gene primer amplification, were obtained. Generated by immunoSEQ multiplex PCR, the TCRdb table keeps only in-frame clones and is missing some. V, J and clone size are taken as reported in that table, and D and trimming were inferred from the DNA itself. The sample includes 40,000 to 55,000 clones, about 89% of them seen just once. This sample stems from a study of blood T cell repertoires in COVID-19. Whole-study context: The United States, Italy and Spain supplied acute and convalescent COVID-19 samples. T cells, B-cell-depleted T cells, or PBMCs provided the cDNA or gDNA that served as material.

The chain is built from TRBV14 and TRBJ1-2, with D possibly being TRBD1 (5 bases). This receptor was taken from a man between 70 and 80 years old with active COVID-19. Specimen: peripheral blood. The CDR3 DNA follows: TGTGCCAGCAGCCATCAACAGGTCTATGGCTACACCTTC. It is translated as CASSHQQVYGYTF.